The T cell receptor (beta chain) under discussion was sequenced for a study of blood T cells in healthy people across ages. The CDR3 consists of 16 residues. CDR1 and CDR2 (germline): LGHNA, YSLEER. Primers used in a second PCR of about 6 to 11 cycles were a sample-barcoded 5' primer and a J-beta primer mix. Each of the samples gave a minimum of 2.5 million paired-end reads that contained CDR3. TCRdb independently ran MiXCR on the 5' RACE reads; one entry per CDR3 protein. The data show roughly 800,000 distinct CDR3 sequences, approximately 25% seen once. Separately, the same data were catalogued under a study of T cells of mothers and their children.

The sample was blood. The genes are TRBV4-3 and TRBJ2-5; D could derive from TRBD1 or TRBD2 (5 bases each). The DNA end is more similar to TRBJ2-1, so the J call may be wrong. The clonotype comes from a boy aged 10-17 years in good health. The DNA of the CDR3 is TGCGCCAGCAGCCAAGAAGCGAGGGGCGCGTACGGAGAGCAGTTCTTC. It specifies CASSQEARGAYGEQFF.